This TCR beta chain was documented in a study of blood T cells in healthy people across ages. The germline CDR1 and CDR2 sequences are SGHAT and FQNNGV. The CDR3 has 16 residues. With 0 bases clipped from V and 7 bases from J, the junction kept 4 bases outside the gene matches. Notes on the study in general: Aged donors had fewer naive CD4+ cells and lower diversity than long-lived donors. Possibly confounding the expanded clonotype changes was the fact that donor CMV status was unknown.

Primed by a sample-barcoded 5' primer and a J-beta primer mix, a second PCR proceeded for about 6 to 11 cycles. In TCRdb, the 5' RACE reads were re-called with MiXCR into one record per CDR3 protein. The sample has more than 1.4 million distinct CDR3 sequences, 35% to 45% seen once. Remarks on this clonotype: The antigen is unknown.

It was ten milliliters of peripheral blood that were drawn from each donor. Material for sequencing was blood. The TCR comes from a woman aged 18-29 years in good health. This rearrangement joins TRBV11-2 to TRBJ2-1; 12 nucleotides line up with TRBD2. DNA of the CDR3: TGTGCCAGCAGCTTAGATCAGACTAGCGGGGGAAATGAGCAGTTCTTC. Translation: CASSLDQTSGGNEQFF.